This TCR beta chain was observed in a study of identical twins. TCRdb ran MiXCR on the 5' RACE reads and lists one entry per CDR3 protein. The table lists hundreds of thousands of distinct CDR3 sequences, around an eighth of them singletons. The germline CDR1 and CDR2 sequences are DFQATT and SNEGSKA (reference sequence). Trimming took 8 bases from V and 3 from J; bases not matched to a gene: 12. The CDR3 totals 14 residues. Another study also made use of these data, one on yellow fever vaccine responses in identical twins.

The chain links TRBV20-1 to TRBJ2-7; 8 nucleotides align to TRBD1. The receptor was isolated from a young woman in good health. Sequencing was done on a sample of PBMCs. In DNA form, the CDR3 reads TGCAGTTTTTGGGGACAGGCTCGGGGCTACGAGCAGTACTTC. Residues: CSFWGQARGYEQYF.